These T cell receptor beta chains were read from a single sample in a study of Graves' ophthalmopathy and Graves' hyperthyroidism. Each CDR3 protein is one row after TCRdb ran MiXCR on the multiplex PCR reads. Of approximately 460,000 distinct CDR3 sequences listed, over 13% were seen once; the top ten hold 9.8%. The sequenced sample consisted of blood. The receptors derive from a woman in her 30s with Graves' ophthalmopathy. Each CDR3 is given without its conserved first and last residue. For some rows the clone size is stated as once, few or many, or as a class when expanded; others skip it.

v_gene,abundance,CDR3aa
TRBV20-1,many,SASLGSDTGELF
TRBV3-1,few,ASSQDHMVMAGGPQETQY
TRBV18,NA,ASSYGGGNYQPQH
TRBV6-5,many,ASTTKGGLGHGYT
TRBV18,few,ASSYGTPDNSPLH
TRBV30,few,AWSVGTGSLST
TRBV7-9,many,ASAGDYEQY
TRBV5-1,many,ASSLDGTGGNQPQH
TRBV4-2,NA,ASSPARVGPSYEQY
TRBV5-1,many,ASSLNQGGTEAF
TRBV6-1,NA,ASSPDTEFVEQY
TRBV19,NA,ASSPSQGDQETQY
TRBV11-2,many,ASSLIGSPYEQY
TRBV29-1,many,SVEGQLNPEAF
TRBV29-1,NA,SVLPLAGGQETQY
TRBV7-2,many,ASSLANTGSHTEAF